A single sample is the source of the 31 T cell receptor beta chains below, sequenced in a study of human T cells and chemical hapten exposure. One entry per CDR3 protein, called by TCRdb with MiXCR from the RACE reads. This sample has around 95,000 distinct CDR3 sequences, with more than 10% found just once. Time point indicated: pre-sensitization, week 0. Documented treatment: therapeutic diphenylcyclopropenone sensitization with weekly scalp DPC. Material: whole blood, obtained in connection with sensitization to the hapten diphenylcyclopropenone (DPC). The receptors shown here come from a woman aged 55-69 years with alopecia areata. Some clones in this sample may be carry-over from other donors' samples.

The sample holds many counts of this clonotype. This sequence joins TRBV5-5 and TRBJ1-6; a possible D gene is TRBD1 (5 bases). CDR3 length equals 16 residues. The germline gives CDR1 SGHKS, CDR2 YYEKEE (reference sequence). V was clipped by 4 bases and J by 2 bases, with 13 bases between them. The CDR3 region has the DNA TGTGCCAGCAGCCCCCCCGGGGGTGCCTATAATTCACCCCTCCACTTT. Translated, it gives CASSPPGGAYNSPLHF.

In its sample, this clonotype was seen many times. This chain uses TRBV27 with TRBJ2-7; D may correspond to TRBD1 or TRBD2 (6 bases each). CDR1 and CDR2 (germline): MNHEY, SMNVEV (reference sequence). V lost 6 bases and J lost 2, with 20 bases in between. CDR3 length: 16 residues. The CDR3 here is CASSGRGGTLPYEQYF. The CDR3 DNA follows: TGTGCCAGCAGCGGTAGAGGGGGGACTCTTCCCTACGAGCAGTACTTC.

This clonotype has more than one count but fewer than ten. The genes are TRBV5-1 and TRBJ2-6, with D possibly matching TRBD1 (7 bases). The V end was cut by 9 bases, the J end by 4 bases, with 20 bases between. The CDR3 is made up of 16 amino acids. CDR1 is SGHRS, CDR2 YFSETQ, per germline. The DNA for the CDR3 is TGCGCCACCCGAGAGGGGGCGGGGAGCGGGGCCAACGTCCTGACTTTC. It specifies CATREGAGSGANVLTF.

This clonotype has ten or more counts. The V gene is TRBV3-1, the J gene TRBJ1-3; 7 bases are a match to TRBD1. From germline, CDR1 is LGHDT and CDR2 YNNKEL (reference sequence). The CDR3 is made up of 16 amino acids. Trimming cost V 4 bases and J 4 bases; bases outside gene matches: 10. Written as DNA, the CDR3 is TGTGCCAGCAGCCGGGACAGAGGGCCCTTGGGAAACACCATATATTTT. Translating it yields CASSRDRGPLGNTIYF. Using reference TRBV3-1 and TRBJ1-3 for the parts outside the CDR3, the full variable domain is DTAVSQTPKYLVTQMGNDKSIKCEQNLGHDTMYWYKQDSKKFLKIMFSYNNKELIINETVPNRFSPKSPDKAHLNLHINSLELGDSAVYFCASSRDRGPLGNTIYFGEGSWLTVV.

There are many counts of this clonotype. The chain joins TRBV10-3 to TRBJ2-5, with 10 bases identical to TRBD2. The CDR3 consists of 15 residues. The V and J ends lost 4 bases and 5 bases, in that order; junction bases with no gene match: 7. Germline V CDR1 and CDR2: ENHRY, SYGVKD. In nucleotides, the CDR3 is TGTGCCATCAGTGCCCAGCGGGGGGGCTTTGAGACCCAGTACTTC. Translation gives CAISAQRGGFETQYF.

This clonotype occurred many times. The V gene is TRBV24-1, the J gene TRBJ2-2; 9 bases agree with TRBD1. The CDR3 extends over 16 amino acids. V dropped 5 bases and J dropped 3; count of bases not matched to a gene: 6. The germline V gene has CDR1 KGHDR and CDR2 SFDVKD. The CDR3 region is CATSGPGQGYTGELFF. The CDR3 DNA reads TGTGCCACCAGTGGTCCGGGACAGGGATACACCGGGGAGCTGTTTTTT.

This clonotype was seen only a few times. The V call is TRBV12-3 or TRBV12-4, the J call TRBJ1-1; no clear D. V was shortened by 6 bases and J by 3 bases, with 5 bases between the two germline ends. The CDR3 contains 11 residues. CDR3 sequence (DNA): TGTGCCAGCAGGGCGGACACTGAAGCTTTCTTT. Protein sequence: CASRADTEAFF.

The DNA for the CDR3 is TGTGCCAGCAGATCTTCAGGGCCGGCCAATCAGCCCCAGCATTTT. It yields the protein CASRSSGPANQPQHF. V gene TRBV25-1 combines with J gene TRBJ1-5; a weak D match, TRBD1 (5 bases). The CDR3 length is 15 residues. Germline assignment: CDR1 MGHDK and CDR2 SYGVNS. V lost 6 bases and J 3 bases, leaving 15 bases between the germline ends.

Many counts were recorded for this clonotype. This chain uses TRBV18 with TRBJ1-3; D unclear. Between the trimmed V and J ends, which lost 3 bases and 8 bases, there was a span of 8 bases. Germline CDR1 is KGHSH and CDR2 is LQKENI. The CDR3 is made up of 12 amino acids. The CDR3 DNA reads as TGTGCCAGCTCACCTTCCGCGGACACCATATATTTT. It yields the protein CASSPSADTIYF.

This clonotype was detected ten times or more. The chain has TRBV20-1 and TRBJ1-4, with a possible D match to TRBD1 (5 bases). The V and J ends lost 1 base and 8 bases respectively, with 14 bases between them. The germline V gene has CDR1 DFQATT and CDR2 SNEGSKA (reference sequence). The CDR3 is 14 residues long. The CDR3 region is CSARGGGAGEKLFF. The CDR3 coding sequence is TGCAGTGCTAGAGGGGGCGGGGCTGGAGAAAAACTGTTTTTT.

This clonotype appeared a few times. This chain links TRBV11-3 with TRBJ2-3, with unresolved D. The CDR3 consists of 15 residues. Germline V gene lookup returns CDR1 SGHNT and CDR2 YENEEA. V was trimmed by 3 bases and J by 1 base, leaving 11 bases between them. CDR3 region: CASSFSRFGTDTQYF. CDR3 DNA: TGTGCCAGCAGCTTTAGCCGTTTTGGCACAGATACGCAGTATTTT.

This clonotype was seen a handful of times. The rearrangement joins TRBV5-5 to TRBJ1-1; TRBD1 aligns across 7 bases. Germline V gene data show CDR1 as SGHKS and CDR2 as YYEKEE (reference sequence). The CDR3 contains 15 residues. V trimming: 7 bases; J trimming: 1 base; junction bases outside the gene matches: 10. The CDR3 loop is CASAPMGQQNTEAFF. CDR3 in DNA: TGTGCCAGCGCGCCCATGGGACAGCAGAACACTGAAGCTTTCTTT.

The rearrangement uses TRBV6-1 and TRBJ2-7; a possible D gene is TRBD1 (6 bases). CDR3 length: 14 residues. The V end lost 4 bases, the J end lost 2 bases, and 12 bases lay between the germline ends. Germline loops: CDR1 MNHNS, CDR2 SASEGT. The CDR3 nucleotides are TGTGCCAGCAGTGCCCGGGACACCACCTACGAGCAGTACTTC. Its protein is CASSARDTTYEQYF.

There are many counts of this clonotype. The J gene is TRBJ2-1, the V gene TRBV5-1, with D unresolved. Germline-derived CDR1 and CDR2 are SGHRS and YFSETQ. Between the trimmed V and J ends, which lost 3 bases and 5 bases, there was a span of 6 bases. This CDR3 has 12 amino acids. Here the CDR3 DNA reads TGCGCCAGCAGCTCAGCGAACAATGAGCAGTTCTTC. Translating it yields CASSSANNEQFF.

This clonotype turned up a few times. For the CDR3, the DNA is TGTGCCAGCTCACCACTTCCCGTCTCTGGAAACACCATATATTTT. Translating it yields CASSPLPVSGNTIYF. The rearrangement uses TRBV18 and TRBJ1-3; no definite D call. Looked up from germline, CDR1 is KGHSH and CDR2 is LQKENI. The length of the CDR3 is 15 residues. Trimming removed 1 base at V and 0 bases at J, with 7 bases between.

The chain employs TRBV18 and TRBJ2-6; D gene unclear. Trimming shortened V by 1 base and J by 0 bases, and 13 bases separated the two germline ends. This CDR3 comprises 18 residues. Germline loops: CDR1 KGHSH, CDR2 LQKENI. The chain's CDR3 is CASSPRQLSRSGANVLTF. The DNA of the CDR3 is TGTGCCAGCTCACCACGGCAGCTATCCCGCTCTGGGGCCAACGTCCTGACTTTC.

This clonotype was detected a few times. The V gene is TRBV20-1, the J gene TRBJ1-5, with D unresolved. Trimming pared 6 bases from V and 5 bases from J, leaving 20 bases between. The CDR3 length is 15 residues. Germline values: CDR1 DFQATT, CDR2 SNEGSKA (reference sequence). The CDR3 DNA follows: TGCAGTGCGCCCGAGGAGGGCGGCAGTTATCAGCCCCAGCATTTT. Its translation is CSAPEEGGSYQPQHF.

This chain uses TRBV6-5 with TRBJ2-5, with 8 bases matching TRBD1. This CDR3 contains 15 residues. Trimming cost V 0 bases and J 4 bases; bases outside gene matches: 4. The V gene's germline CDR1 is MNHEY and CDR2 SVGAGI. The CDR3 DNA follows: TGTGCCAGCAGTTACTCATCCAGGGGGCCAGAGACCCAGTACTTC. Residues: CASSYSSRGPETQYF.

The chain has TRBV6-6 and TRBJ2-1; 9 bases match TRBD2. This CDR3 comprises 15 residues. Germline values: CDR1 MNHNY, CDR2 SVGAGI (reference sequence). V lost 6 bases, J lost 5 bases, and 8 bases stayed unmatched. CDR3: CASSLAGENDNEQFF. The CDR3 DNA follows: TGTGCCAGCAGCTTAGCGGGAGAAAACGACAATGAGCAGTTCTTC.

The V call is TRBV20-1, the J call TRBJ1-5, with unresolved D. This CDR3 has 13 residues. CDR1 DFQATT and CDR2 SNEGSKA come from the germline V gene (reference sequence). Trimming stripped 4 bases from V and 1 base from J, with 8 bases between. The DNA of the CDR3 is TGCAGTGCTAAGGGCCCGAGCAATCAGCCCCAGCATTTT. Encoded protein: CSAKGPSNQPQHF.

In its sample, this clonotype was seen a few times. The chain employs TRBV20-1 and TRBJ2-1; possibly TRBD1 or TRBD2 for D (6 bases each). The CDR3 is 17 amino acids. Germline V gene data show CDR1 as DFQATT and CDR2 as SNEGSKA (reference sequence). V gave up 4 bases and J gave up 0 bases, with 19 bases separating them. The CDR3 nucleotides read TGCAGTGCTAAGGGGGGTAGCCTACTAAGCTCCTACAATGAGCAGTTCTTC. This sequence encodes CSAKGGSLLSSYNEQFF.

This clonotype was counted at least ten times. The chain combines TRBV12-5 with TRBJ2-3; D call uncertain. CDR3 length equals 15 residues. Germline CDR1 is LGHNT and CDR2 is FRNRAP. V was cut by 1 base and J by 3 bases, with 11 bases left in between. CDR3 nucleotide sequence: TGTGCTAGTGGTTTGGACGGTTCAGAGACAGATACGCAGTATTTT. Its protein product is CASGLDGSETDTQYF.

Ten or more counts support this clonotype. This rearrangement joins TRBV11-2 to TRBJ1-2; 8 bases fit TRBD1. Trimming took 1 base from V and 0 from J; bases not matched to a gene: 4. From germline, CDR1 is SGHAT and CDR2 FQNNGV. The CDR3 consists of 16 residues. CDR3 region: CASSLGGTGANYGYTF. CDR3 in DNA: TGTGCCAGCAGCTTAGGCGGGACAGGAGCTAACTATGGCTACACCTTC. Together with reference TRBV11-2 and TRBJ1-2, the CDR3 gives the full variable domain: EAGVAQSPRYKIIEKRQSVAFWCNPISGHATLYWYQQILGQGPKLLIQFQNNGVVDDSQLPKDRFSAERLKGVDSTLKIQPAKLEDSAVYLCASSLGGTGANYGYTFGSGTRLTVV.

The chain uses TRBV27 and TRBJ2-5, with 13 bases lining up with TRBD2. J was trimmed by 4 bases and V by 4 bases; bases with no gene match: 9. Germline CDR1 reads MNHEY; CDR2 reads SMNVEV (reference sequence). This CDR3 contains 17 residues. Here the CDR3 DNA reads TGTGCCAGCAGTTCCCGGACTAGCGGGAGAGTAGGAGAGACCCAGTACTTC. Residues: CASSSRTSGRVGETQYF.

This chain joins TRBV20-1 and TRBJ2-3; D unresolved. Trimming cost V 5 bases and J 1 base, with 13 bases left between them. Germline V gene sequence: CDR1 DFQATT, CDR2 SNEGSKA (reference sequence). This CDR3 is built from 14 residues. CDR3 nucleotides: TGCAGTGCTCGACTGGACGTAGGCACAGATACGCAGTATTTT. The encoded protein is CSARLDVGTDTQYF.

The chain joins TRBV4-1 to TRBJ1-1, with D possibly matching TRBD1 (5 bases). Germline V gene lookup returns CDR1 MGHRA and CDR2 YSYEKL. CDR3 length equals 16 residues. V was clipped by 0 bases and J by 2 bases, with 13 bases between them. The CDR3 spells CASSQEVRGGNTEAFF. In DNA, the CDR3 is TGCGCCAGCAGCCAAGAGGTCCGCGGGGGTAACACTGAAGCTTTCTTT.

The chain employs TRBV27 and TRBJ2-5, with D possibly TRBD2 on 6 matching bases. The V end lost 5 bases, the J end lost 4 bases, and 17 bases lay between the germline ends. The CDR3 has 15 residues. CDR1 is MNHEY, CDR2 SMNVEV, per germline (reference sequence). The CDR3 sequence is CASSPTSRGGETQYF. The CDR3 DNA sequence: TGTGCCAGCAGTCCCACCTCGCGGGGTGGAGAGACCCAGTACTTC.

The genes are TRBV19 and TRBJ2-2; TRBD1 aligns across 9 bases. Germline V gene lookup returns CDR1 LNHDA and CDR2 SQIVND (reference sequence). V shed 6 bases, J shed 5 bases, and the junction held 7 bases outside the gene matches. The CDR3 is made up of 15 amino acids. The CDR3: CASSTGGPMTGELFF. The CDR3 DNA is TGTGCCAGTAGCACAGGGGGCCCCATGACCGGGGAGCTGTTTTTT.

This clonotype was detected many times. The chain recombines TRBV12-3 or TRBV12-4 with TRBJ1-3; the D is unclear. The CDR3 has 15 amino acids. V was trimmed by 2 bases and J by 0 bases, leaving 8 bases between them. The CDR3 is CASSLTAASGNTIYF. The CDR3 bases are TGTGCCAGCAGTTTAACAGCCGCCTCTGGAAACACCATATATTTT.

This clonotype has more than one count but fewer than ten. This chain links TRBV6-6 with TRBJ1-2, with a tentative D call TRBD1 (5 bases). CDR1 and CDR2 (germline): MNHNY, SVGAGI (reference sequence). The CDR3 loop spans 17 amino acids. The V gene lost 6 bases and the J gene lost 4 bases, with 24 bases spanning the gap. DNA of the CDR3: TGTGCCAGCAGCCGAACCCCAGGGTTTACGGGAAGCTATGGCTACACCTTC. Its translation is CASSRTPGFTGSYGYTF.

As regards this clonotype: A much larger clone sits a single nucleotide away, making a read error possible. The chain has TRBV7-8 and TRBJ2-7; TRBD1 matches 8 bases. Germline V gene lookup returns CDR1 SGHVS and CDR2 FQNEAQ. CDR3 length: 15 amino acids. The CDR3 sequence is CASSTRTGWFYERYF. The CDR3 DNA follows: TGTGCCAGCAGCACCAGGACAGGGTGGTTCTACGAGCGGTACTTC.